The 30 T cell receptor beta chains below were found in one sample sequenced in a study of blood T cell repertoires in COVID-19. The data were produced by immunoSEQ multiplex PCR, yet TCRdb's version contains in-frame clones alone and is incomplete. The sample yields about 530,000 clones, about 89% seen once. The sequenced material came from peripheral blood. The receptors were sampled from a woman between 45 and 60 years old with COVID-19, enrolled during active disease.

As for this clone: The sample contains more than one DNA sequence encoding this CDR3. The CDR3 loop reads CAWSPGGNQPQHF. The DNA for the CDR3 is TGTGCCTGGAGTCCAGGGGGGAATCAGCCCCAGCATTTT. This chain connects TRBV30 to TRBJ1-5; 7 bases are shared with TRBD1. With 2 bases clipped from V and 4 bases from J, the junction kept 2 bases outside the gene matches. Per the germline V gene, CDR1 is GTSNPN and CDR2 is SVGIG (reference sequence). The CDR3 spans 13 residues.

The chain joins TRBV5-6 to TRBJ2-6, with 9 bases matching TRBD1. Trimming at V came to 2 bases and at J to 12 bases, leaving 9 bases not matched to a gene. CDR1 SGHDT and CDR2 YYEEEE come from the germline V gene. This CDR3 contains 15 residues. The DNA for the CDR3 is TGTGCCAGCAGCTTAACCGGGACAGGGTCAGGCGTCCTGACTTTC. It encodes CASSLTGTGSGVLTF.

The rearrangement joins TRBV12-3 or TRBV12-4 to TRBJ2-1; the match to TRBD2 covers 8 bases. Trimming took 7 bases from V and 7 from J; bases not matched to a gene: 6. This CDR3 contains 13 residues. CDR3 in DNA: TGTGCCAGCAACCGGGGGGGCCGGAATGAGCAGTTCTTC. This codes for CASNRGGRNEQFF.

V usage is TRBV18 and J usage is TRBJ1-2, with D perhaps matching TRBD1 (6 bases). V lost 1 base and J lost 4, with 13 bases in between. This CDR3 spans 15 amino acids. CDR1 KGHSH and CDR2 LQKENI come from the germline V gene. CDR3 protein: CASSPRQGNTYGYTF. The CDR3 DNA sequence: TGTGCCAGCTCACCACGGCAGGGGAATACCTATGGCTACACCTTC.

The chain links TRBV5-1 to TRBJ1-2, with D possibly matching TRBD1 (5 bases). The V gene lost 0 bases and the J gene lost 1 base, with 13 bases spanning the gap. Germline V gives CDR1 SGHRS, CDR2 YFSETQ. The CDR3 is 16 residues long. This CDR3 reads CASSLAPTQVNYGYTF. CDR3 coding DNA: TGCGCCAGCAGCTTGGCCCCGACACAGGTTAACTATGGCTACACCTTC.

The chain recombines TRBV11-2 with TRBJ2-1, with no clear D. CDR3 length: 14 residues. V shed 3 bases and J shed 7 bases, with 13 bases lying between them. From germline, CDR1 is SGHAT and CDR2 FQNNGV. The DNA of the CDR3 is TGTGCCAGCAGCTTCGCGCCTAGTTGGAATGAGCAGTTCTTC. Protein product: CASSFAPSWNEQFF.

The genes are TRBV20-1 and TRBJ2-5; TRBD2 matches at 11 bases. CDR3 length equals 14 residues. V lost 3 bases, J lost 3 bases, and 3 bases stayed unmatched. The germline V gene has CDR1 DFQATT and CDR2 SNEGSKA (reference sequence). The CDR3 DNA reads TGCAGTGCTAGTCAGGGACTAGCGGAAGAGACCCAGTACTTC. Translated, it gives CSASQGLAEETQYF.

Of note for this clone: Other DNA sequences in this sample translate to the same CDR3. The J gene is TRBJ2-7, the V gene TRBV9; possible D gene TRBD2, 6 bases. The germline V and J ends were trimmed by 0 bases and 4 bases, with 8 bases remaining between them. CDR3 length: 13 amino acids. Germline CDR1 and CDR2: SGDLS and YYNGEE. The CDR3 DNA sequence: TGTGCCAGCAGCGTAGGGGACTCATACGAGCAGTACTTC. This codes for CASSVGDSYEQYF.

V gene TRBV2 combines with J gene TRBJ1-1; D ambiguous. Germline V gene sequence: CDR1 SNHLY, CDR2 FYNNEI. The ends were cut back, 9 bases at V and 0 bases at J, with 11 bases in the middle. CDR3 size: 13 residues. CDR3 protein: CASMLVMNTEAFF. For the CDR3, the DNA is TGTGCCAGTATGCTAGTCATGAACACTGAAGCTTTCTTT.

This clone has only one observation. The chain combines TRBV27 with TRBJ1-6; no reliable D call. Trimming removed 8 bases at V and 5 bases at J, with 7 bases between. The CDR3 has 12 amino acids. The germline V gene has CDR1 MNHEY and CDR2 SMNVEV (reference sequence). The DNA of the CDR3 is TGTGCCAGCGGCCCGAATAATTCACCCCTCCACTTT. It encodes CASGPNNSPLHF.

The V call is TRBV3-1 (or the pseudogene TRBV3-2), the J call TRBJ2-5, with 16 bases fitting TRBD2. V lost 3 bases to trimming and J lost 3 bases; unmatched junction nucleotides: 10. The CDR3 consists of 19 residues. Per the germline V gene, CDR1 is LGHDT and CDR2 is YNNKEL (reference sequence). CDR3 amino acids: CASSHSLGTSGGAEETQYF. The CDR3 nucleotides read TGTGCCAGCAGCCATTCCCTTGGGACTAGCGGGGGGGCCGAAGAGACCCAGTACTTC.

This chain uses TRBV5-1 with TRBJ2-3; the D gene is possibly TRBD2 (5 bases). V lost 3 bases to trimming and J lost 0 bases, with 14 bases between them. Germline V gene lookup returns CDR1 SGHRS and CDR2 YFSETQ. This CDR3 is 16 amino acids long. The CDR3 sequence: CASSSGGGESTDTQYF. CDR3 bases: TGCGCCAGCAGCTCCGGCGGAGGCGAGAGCACAGATACGCAGTATTTT.

In its sample, this clone was seen a few times. V usage is TRBV6-6 and J usage is TRBJ1-3; tentative D call: TRBD1 (5 bases). The CDR3 is 14 amino acids. Germline CDR1 reads MNHNY; CDR2 reads SVGAGI (reference sequence). The V gene lost 4 bases and the J gene lost 3 bases, with 10 bases spanning the gap. The CDR3, as DNA: TGTGCCAGCAGTTTAAGGCAGGGTGGAAACACCATATATTTT. It codes for CASSLRQGGNTIYF.

The rearrangement uses TRBV29-1 and TRBJ2-2; 10 positions agree with TRBD1. CDR1 and CDR2 from the germline V gene are SQVTM and ANQGSEA. The V gene end was trimmed by 6 bases and the J gene end by 4 bases; junction bases not matched to a gene: 5. CDR3 length: 14 amino acids. The DNA of the CDR3 is TGCAGCGTCCGAGGGACAGGGGCCACCGGGGAGCTGTTTTTT. It yields the protein CSVRGTGATGELFF.

This clone is a singleton in its sample. The V and J genes are TRBV4-1 and TRBJ2-7, with 11 bases aligning to TRBD1. V shed 6 bases, J shed 4 bases, and the junction held 11 bases outside the gene matches. The CDR3 contains 16 residues. Germline assignment: CDR1 MGHRA and CDR2 YSYEKL. The CDR3 DNA reads as TGCGCCAGCAGTCTTACCCCGGGACAGGGGGAATACGAGCAGTACTTC. Amino acids: CASSLTPGQGEYEQYF.

The chain combines TRBV10-3 with TRBJ1-1, with 9 nucleotides matching TRBD1. CDR1 ENHRY and CDR2 SYGVKD come from the germline V gene. This CDR3 spans 14 amino acids. The ends lost 6 bases at V and 3 bases at J; junction bases unmatched: 5. Written as DNA, the CDR3 is TGTGCCATCAGCGAGACAGGGGGGGACACTGAAGCTTTCTTT. Protein: CAISETGGDTEAFF.

This chain connects TRBV7-2 to TRBJ1-2; D unresolved. The CDR3 loop spans 15 amino acids. V was trimmed by 3 bases and J by 1 base, leaving 12 bases between them. CDR1 and CDR2 from the germline V gene are SGHTA and FQGNSA. CDR3 residues: CASSFISQVNYGYTF. The CDR3 region has the DNA TGTGCCAGCAGCTTCATCAGTCAGGTTAACTATGGCTACACCTTC.

This clone was picked up one time. The V gene is TRBV14, the J gene TRBJ2-2, with D maybe TRBD2 (5 bases). V lost 1 base, J lost 8 bases, and 8 bases lay in between. The CDR3 length is 13 residues. In germline, CDR1 is SGHDN, CDR2 FVKESK. The chain's CDR3 is CASSQVGGGELFF. The CDR3 DNA is TGTGCCAGCAGCCAAGTTGGCGGGGGGGAGCTGTTTTTT.

V and J are TRBV6-6 and TRBJ1-1; D is unclear. CDR3 length equals 15 residues. The germline V gene encodes CDR1 MNHNY and CDR2 SVGAGI (reference sequence). CDR3 bases: TGTGCTACCAGCATCCCGCGGAGGGAGAACACTGAAGCTTTCTTT. Translating gives CATSIPRRENTEAFF.

The chain combines TRBV5-1 with TRBJ1-2, with D perhaps matching TRBD1 (6 bases). Germline V lookup: CDR1 SGHRS, CDR2 YFSETQ. The CDR3 has 14 residues. V was shortened by 4 bases and J by 5 bases, with 15 bases between the two germline ends. CDR3 protein: CASSVRTADYGYTF. CDR3 in DNA: TGCGCCAGCAGCGTCAGGACAGCTGATTATGGCTACACCTTC. Full variable domain (remainder filled in from reference TRBV5-1 and TRBJ1-2): KAGVTQTPRYLIKTRGQQVTLSCSPISGHRSVSWYQQTPGQGLQFLFEYFSETQRNKGNFPGRFSGRQFSNSRSEMNVSTLELGDSALYLCASSVRTADYGYTFGSGTRLTVV.

This chain uses TRBV29-1 with TRBJ1-2, with D perhaps matching TRBD1 (5 bases). V lost 3 bases and J 6 bases, leaving 17 bases between the germline ends. This CDR3 is built from 14 residues. The germline gives CDR1 SQVTM, CDR2 ANQGSEA. The CDR3 sequence is CSVDETAIEDGYTF. Here the CDR3 DNA reads TGCAGCGTTGACGAGACAGCGATCGAGGATGGCTACACCTTC.

This chain connects TRBV11-2 to TRBJ2-2; a possible D gene is TRBD1 (5 bases). V gave up 1 base and J gave up 1 base, with 7 bases separating them. Germline V gene sequence: CDR1 SGHAT, CDR2 FQNNGV. This CDR3 has 15 residues. In DNA, the CDR3 is TGTGCCAGCAGCTTAGGCAGGGTGAACACCGGGGAGCTGTTTTTT. It translates to CASSLGRVNTGELFF.

V usage is TRBV7-8 and J usage is TRBJ1-1, with D possibly matching TRBD1 (6 bases). The CDR3 is 14 residues long. Trimming removed 5 bases at V and 3 bases at J, with 13 bases between. Looked up from germline, CDR1 is SGHVS and CDR2 is FQNEAQ. The CDR3 loop reads CASSPIQGHTEAFF. CDR3 nucleotides: TGTGCCAGCAGCCCAATACAGGGACACACTGAAGCTTTCTTT.

The chain joins TRBV30 to TRBJ1-4; D remains unclear. The CDR3 length is 15 residues. Per the germline V gene, CDR1 is GTSNPN and CDR2 is SVGIG (reference sequence). Trimming took 2 bases from V and 8 from J, leaving 18 bases between them. CDR3 bases: TGTGCCTGGAGTACCTTTAGGGAGAGTGGCGAAAAACTGTTTTTT. It yields the protein CAWSTFRESGEKLFF.

This chain joins TRBV9 and TRBJ1-2, with 10 bases matching TRBD1. The trim removed 3 bases at V and 7 bases at J, leaving 9 bases unmatched. Germline CDR1 and CDR2: SGDLS and YYNGEE. This CDR3 is built from 15 residues. CDR3 sequence: CASSAGTGEVGGYTF. The CDR3 DNA reads as TGTGCCAGCAGCGCAGGGACAGGGGAAGTCGGTGGCTACACCTTC.

This sequence joins TRBV19 and TRBJ2-7, with D perhaps matching TRBD1 (6 bases). CDR3 length: 16 residues. Germline loops: CDR1 LNHDA, CDR2 SQIVND (reference sequence). The V end lost 4 bases, the J end lost 4 bases, and 20 bases lay between the germline ends. For the CDR3, the DNA is TGTGCCAGTAGTAACTACCGGGACACCGACAGGTACGAGCAGTACTTC. Encoded protein: CASSNYRDTDRYEQYF.

This clone was seen only once. The chain couples TRBV4-1 to TRBJ2-5; a possible D gene is TRBD2 (6 bases). This CDR3 has 13 amino acids. CDR1 is MGHRA, CDR2 YSYEKL, per germline. V lost 1 base and J lost 5, with 8 bases in between. In DNA form, the CDR3 reads TGCGCCAGCAGCCAAGTTGGGGGGGAGACCCAGTACTTC. As protein: CASSQVGGETQYF.

This clone was recorded only once. The gene calls are TRBV6-5 and TRBJ1-2; D ambiguous. The germline gives CDR1 MNHEY, CDR2 SVGAGI. V was pared by 8 bases and J by 7 bases, with 17 bases between. CDR3 size: 13 residues. CDR3: CASLGGEIRGYTF. In DNA, the CDR3 is TGTGCCAGCCTCGGCGGGGAAATCCGTGGCTACACCTTC.

The V and J genes are TRBV19 and TRBJ1-2; TRBD1 is a possible D gene (5 bases). Trimming left V 4 bases short and J 7 bases short, with 16 bases between. The germline V gene has CDR1 LNHDA and CDR2 SQIVND (reference sequence). The CDR3 length is 14 residues. The CDR3: CASSRDAGIPGYTF. Here the CDR3 DNA reads TGTGCCAGTAGTAGAGACGCAGGGATCCCTGGCTACACCTTC.

This chain links TRBV27 with TRBJ2-2; D remains unclear. The CDR3 extends over 14 amino acids. Trimming stripped 2 bases from V and 7 bases from J, with 11 bases between. Looked up from germline, CDR1 is MNHEY and CDR2 is SMNVEV (reference sequence). This CDR3 is CASSLNRVDGELFF. The CDR3 DNA is TGTGCCAGCAGTTTAAATCGCGTAGACGGGGAGCTGTTTTTT.